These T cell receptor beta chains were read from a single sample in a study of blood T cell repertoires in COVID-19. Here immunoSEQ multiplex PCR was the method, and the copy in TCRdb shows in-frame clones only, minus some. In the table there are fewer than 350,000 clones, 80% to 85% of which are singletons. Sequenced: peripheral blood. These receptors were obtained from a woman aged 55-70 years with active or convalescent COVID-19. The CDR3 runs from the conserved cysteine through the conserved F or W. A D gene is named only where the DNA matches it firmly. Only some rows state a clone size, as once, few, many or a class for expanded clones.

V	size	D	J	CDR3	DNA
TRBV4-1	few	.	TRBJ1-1	CASSQSLAARRNTEAFF	TGCGCCAGCAGCCAATCCCTTGCGGCGCGCCGGAACACTGAAGCTTTCTTT
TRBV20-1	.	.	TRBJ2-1	CSASIRNRTYNEQFF	TGCAGTGCTAGTATCAGGAACAGGACCTACAATGAGCAGTTCTTC
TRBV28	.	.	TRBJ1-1	CASLANTEAFF	TGTGCCAGCTTAGCGAACACTGAAGCTTTCTTT
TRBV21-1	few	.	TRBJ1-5	CASSTPGKRSNQPQHF	TGTGCCAGCAGCACCCCGGGGAAGAGGAGCAATCAGCCCCAGCATTTT
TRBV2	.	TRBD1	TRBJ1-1	CASRDRGLGVNTEAFF	TGTGCCAGCAGAGACAGGGGGCTCGGCGTTAACACTGAAGCTTTCTTT
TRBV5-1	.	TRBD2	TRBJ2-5	CASSLGLAGAQETQYF	TGCGCCAGCAGCTTGGGGCTAGCGGGGGCCCAAGAGACCCAGTACTTC
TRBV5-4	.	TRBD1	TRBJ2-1	CASSPDRGYDNEQFF	TGTGCCAGCAGCCCGGACAGGGGGTACGACAATGAGCAGTTCTTC
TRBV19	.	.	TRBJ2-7	CASRGGTPYEQYF	TGTGCCAGTAGGGGCGGGACCCCCTACGAGCAGTACTTC
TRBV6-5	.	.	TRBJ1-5	CASSYGGGNQPQHF	TGTGCCAGCTCCTACGGAGGCGGCAATCAGCCCCAGCATTTT
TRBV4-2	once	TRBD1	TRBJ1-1	CASSHGTGNTEAFF	TGTGCCAGCAGCCATGGGACAGGGAACACTGAAGCTTTCTTT
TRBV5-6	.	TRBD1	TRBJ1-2	CASTGETGIDFYGYTF	TGTGCCAGCACGGGGGAGACAGGGATTGATTTCTATGGCTACACCTTC
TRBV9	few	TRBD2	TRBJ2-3	CASSVGAGGGDTQYF	TGTGCCAGCAGCGTAGGAGCGGGGGGTGGGGATACGCAGTATTTT
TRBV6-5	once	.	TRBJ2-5	CASRAAGGTQYF	TGTGCCAGCAGGGCAGCCGGAGGGACCCAGTACTTC
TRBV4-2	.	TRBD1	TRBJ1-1	CASSQWTGVNTEAFF	TGTGCCAGCAGCCAATGGACAGGGGTGAACACTGAAGCTTTCTTT